The TCR beta chain under discussion was sequenced for a study of blood T cell repertoires in COVID-19 (dated by TCRdb to the early 2020s). With regard to the full study: Samples covering the acute and convalescent phases of COVID-19 were provided by collaborators in the United States, Italy and Spain. The material from the prospective study consisted of cDNA or gDNA derived from T cells, B-cell-depleted T cells, or PBMCs. Where available, HLA class I and class II types were obtained from metadata supplied by the sample provider rather than from assay-based typing. Subjects who had been exposed to COVID-19, were actively infected with it, or had recovered from it provided the deeply sampled blood TCRbeta repertoires that made up the dataset. The samples were drawn from two sources: the first 160 participants of the ongoing ImmuneRACE study, and 1,000 to 1,500 subjects contributed by 6 global collaborators. The repertoires were released in a freely available public database intended as a resource for research on the immune response to SARS-CoV-2. Nearly every sample came with metadata listing a de-identified subject ID, COVID-19 status, age in years and sex.

TCRbeta CDR3 regions were amplified from genomic DNA using the immunoSEQ Assay, a bias-controlled multiplex PCR. From the authors' description of their analysis: Within the assay, amplification of reference gene primers was used to estimate how many nucleated cells each sample contained. To quantify the absolute abundance of each unique TCRbeta CDR3 rearrangement, sequence reads were collapsed and filtered. For each sample, productive Simpson clonality was calculated by taking the square root of Simpson's diversity index across productive rearrangements. TCRdb holds this immuneACCESS table with in-frame rearrangements only. Some clones are missing; in checked studies, unresolved V genes explain under half, and the rest has no known cause. From that table come the V and J calls and clone size; the DNA was used to work out D and trimming. In all, the sample holds approximately 210,000 clones, and approximately 80% of those were seen once. Of the sample, more than 9% falls within the top ten clones.

One collaborating source in Seattle enrolled patients during active infection and followed them longitudinally through the course of disease. Each collaborating institution followed its own protocols to collect whole blood in K2EDTA tubes. For TCRbeta analysis, collaborators shipped samples as frozen whole blood, isolated PBMCs, or DNA extracted from either of those sample types. What the authors observed across the whole study: Clinical and demographic metadata were provided uncurated, with the amount varying by source and participant.

Via the germline V gene, CDR1 is SGHRS and CDR2 YFSETQ. Reading from cysteine to phenylalanine, the CDR3 counts 13 amino acids. Solely the CDR3 DNA is kept, with 39 bases framed from the first base. The junction carries 14 bases between V and J, which are trimmed by 6 bases and 4 bases respectively. This clone was seen a few times. There is no known antigen for this receptor. The record has no base qualities; no much larger clone is one base away. Sequencing was done on a sample of peripheral blood. The chain was built from TRBV5-1 and TRBJ2-7; the D gene is possibly TRBD2, with 6 bases matching. The sequence derives from a woman aged 80 or over with COVID-19, enrolled during active disease. For the CDR3, the sequence is CASNPEGFYEQYF. The nucleotide sequence is given as TGCGCCAGCAACCCGGAGGGTTTTTACGAGCAGTACTTC.